This T cell receptor (beta chain) is from a study of spatial heterogeneity in lung cancer. In the study overall: Untreated early-stage non-small cell lung cancer patients, fewer than 85 in total, were the donors. Sequenced follow-up PBMC samples came a median of around 2 years after resection, where available. Study-wide results and limits: Among blood samples, ubiquitous expanded tumor TCRs appeared more at resection than at follow-up.

Points on this clonotype: Its antigen is still unknown.

Unique molecular identifiers, one per molecule, were present on every TCR cDNA molecule. TCRdb re-analysed the 5' RACE reads in MiXCR, keeping a single row per CDR3 protein. The sample includes about 29,000 distinct CDR3 sequences, around 9.3% of them seen just once. V lost 1 base and J lost 2, with 11 bases in between. Looked up from germline, CDR1 is SQVTM and CDR2 is ANQGSEA. This CDR3 is built from 14 residues. Indicated time point: blood at routine non-recurrence follow-up after resection. Sequencing used PBMCs, obtained at follow-up. The chain uses TRBV29-1 and TRBJ1-2; D is unresolved. The sequence came from a female donor with early-stage non-small cell lung cancer. The CDR3 DNA follows: TGCAGCGTTGAAGCTGTGGGTATAAACTATGGCTACACCTTC. Amino acids: CSVEAVGINYGYTF.